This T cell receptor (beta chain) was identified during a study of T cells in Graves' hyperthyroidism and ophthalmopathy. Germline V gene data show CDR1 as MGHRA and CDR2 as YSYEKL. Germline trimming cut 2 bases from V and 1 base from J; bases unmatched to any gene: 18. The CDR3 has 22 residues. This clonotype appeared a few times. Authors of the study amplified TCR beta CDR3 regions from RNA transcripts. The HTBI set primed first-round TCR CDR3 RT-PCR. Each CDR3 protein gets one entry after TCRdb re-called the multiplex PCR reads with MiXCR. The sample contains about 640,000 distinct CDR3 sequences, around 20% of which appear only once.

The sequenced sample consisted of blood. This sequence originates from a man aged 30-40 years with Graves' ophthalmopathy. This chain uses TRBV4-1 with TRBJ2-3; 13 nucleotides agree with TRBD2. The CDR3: CASSQPRWGTGLAGTGTDTQYF. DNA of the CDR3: TGCGCCAGCAGCCAACCGCGGTGGGGGACGGGACTAGCGGGAACAGGCACAGATACGCAGTATTTT.